What follows are 18 T cell receptor beta chains derived from one specimen sequenced in a study of blood T cell repertoires in COVID-19. Generated by immunoSEQ multiplex PCR, the TCRdb table keeps only in-frame clones and is missing some. The repertoire holds 90,000 to 130,000 clones, with about four fifths as singletons. The sequenced sample consisted of peripheral blood. Receptor source: a woman aged 55-75 years with acute or convalescent COVID-19.

The chain uses TRBV6-2 or TRBV6-3 and TRBJ2-6; 9 nucleotides align to TRBD1. The trim removed 5 bases at V and 3 bases at J, leaving 5 bases unmatched. The CDR3 is 16 amino acids. CDR1 MNHEY and CDR2 SVGEGT come from the germline V gene. The CDR3 nucleotides read TGTGCCAGCAGTCCCGGGACAGGGTATGGGGCCAACGTCCTGACTTTC. Protein sequence: CASSPGTGYGANVLTF.

This chain connects TRBV7-6 to TRBJ2-7, with a tentative D call TRBD2 (6 bases). The V end was cut by 1 base, the J end by 5 bases, with 15 bases between. The length of the CDR3 is 15 residues. CDR1 is SGHVS and CDR2 is FNYEAQ in the germline V gene. CDR3 residues: CASSLGAGGGNEQYF. CDR3 in DNA: TGTGCCAGCAGCTTAGGGGCCGGGGGTGGCAACGAGCAGTACTTC.

The rearrangement joins TRBV4-1 to TRBJ1-2; D might be TRBD1 (6 bases). Germline CDR1 reads MGHRA; CDR2 reads YSYEKL. CDR3 length: 15 residues. V was clipped by 0 bases and J by 5 bases, with 13 bases between them. CDR3 in DNA: TGCGCCAGCAGCCAAGATCCCACAGGGCGGTATGGCTACACCTTC. It yields the protein CASSQDPTGRYGYTF.

The J gene is TRBJ1-5, the V gene TRBV7-6, with 8 bases lining up with TRBD1. J lost 5 bases, V lost 1 base, and 4 bases had no gene match. The CDR3 extends over 15 amino acids. From germline, CDR1 is SGHVS and CDR2 FNYEAQ. The CDR3 nucleotides read TGTGCCAGCAGCTTAGGCAGGGGGCTTTATCAGCCCCAGCATTTT. It encodes CASSLGRGLYQPQHF.

The chain joins TRBV25-1 to TRBJ2-7; perhaps TRBD1 as D (5 bases). The CDR3 loop spans 15 amino acids. Looked up from germline, CDR1 is MGHDK and CDR2 is SYGVNS. V lost 5 bases and J lost 2, with 16 bases in between. The CDR3 here is CASSSQGIPPYEQYF. DNA for the CDR3: TGTGCCAGCAGTTCCCAGGGTATCCCTCCCTACGAGCAGTACTTC.

The chain joins TRBV19 to TRBJ1-1; possible D gene TRBD1, 6 bases. Germline-derived CDR1 and CDR2 are LNHDA and SQIVND (reference sequence). The CDR3 extends over 17 amino acids. The V and J ends lost 3 bases and 7 bases respectively, with 24 bases between them. CDR3 amino acids: CASSIGPAAGATIEAFF. The CDR3 DNA follows: TGTGCCAGTAGTATCGGTCCTGCGGCAGGGGCCACTATTGAAGCTTTCTTT.

This chain connects TRBV24-1 to TRBJ2-5; 9 nucleotides line up with TRBD2. J gave up 9 bases and V 2 bases, and 6 bases lay outside the gene matches. The CDR3 has 14 amino acids. Germline-derived CDR1 and CDR2 are KGHDR and SFDVKD. The CDR3, as DNA: TGTGCCACCAGTGATTCCCAGCGGGGGGTAGCCCAGTACTTC. Protein sequence: CATSDSQRGVAQYF.

V is TRBV2 and J is TRBJ2-2, with D unresolved. Germline CDR1 SNHLY, CDR2 FYNNEI. This CDR3 contains 12 residues. Deletions cut 7 bases from V and 2 bases from J, with 5 bases between. CDR3 residues: CASTLNTGELFF. The CDR3 DNA is TGTGCCAGCACCTTAAACACCGGGGAGCTGTTTTTT.

This clone has only a few counts. The chain links TRBV30 to TRBJ1-2; TRBD1 might be the D (6 bases). The germline V gene encodes CDR1 GTSNPN and CDR2 SVGIG (reference sequence). Trimming removed 2 bases at V and 14 bases at J, with 15 bases between. The CDR3 totals 11 residues. The CDR3 coding sequence is TGTGCCTGGAGTATGCGACAGGATGAAACCTTC. Translation gives CAWSMRQDETF.

The rearrangement links TRBV2 to TRBJ2-2; 11 bases line up with TRBD2. The CDR3 runs to 15 residues. J gave up 4 bases and V 8 bases, and 6 bases lay outside the gene matches. Per the germline V gene, CDR1 is SNHLY and CDR2 is FYNNEI. The CDR3 reads CASGNSGGGTGELFF. CDR3 nucleotide sequence: TGTGCCAGCGGGAATAGCGGGGGGGGCACCGGGGAGCTGTTTTTT.

The rearrangement links TRBV27 to TRBJ2-7; 8 nucleotides agree with TRBD1. The CDR3 contains 15 residues. V lost 5 bases to trimming and J lost 4 bases; unmatched junction nucleotides: 10. Germline V CDR1 and CDR2: MNHEY, SMNVEV (reference sequence). CDR3 protein: CASSRSGTGLYEQYF. CDR3 sequence (DNA): TGTGCCAGCAGTCGCTCCGGGACAGGCTTATACGAGCAGTACTTC.

This clone was counted only a few times. As DNA, the CDR3 is TGTGCCAGCAGCTTACCGGGACAGGGGGCGCGAAGCTATGGCTACACCTTC. It encodes CASSLPGQGARSYGYTF. The rearrangement links TRBV7-2 to TRBJ1-2, with 12 bases aligning to TRBD1. The germline CDR1 and CDR2 sequences are SGHTA and FQGNSA. The CDR3 is 17 amino acids. V gave up 2 bases and J gave up 4 bases; unmatched junction bases: 8.

This chain joins TRBV6-6 and TRBJ2-7; D is perhaps TRBD1 (6 bases). Germline CDR1 MNHNY, CDR2 SVGAGI (reference sequence). CDR3 length equals 15 residues. With 5 bases removed from V and 2 bases from J, the gap between germline ends came to 16 bases. The CDR3 DNA sequence: TGTGCCAGCAGTATGACAGGTGTACCAGCCTACGAGCAGTACTTC. Its protein is CASSMTGVPAYEQYF.

This chain links TRBV7-2 with TRBJ1-6, with D hard to call. This CDR3 spans 16 amino acids. CDR1 is SGHTA, CDR2 FQGNSA, per germline. Trimming cost V 1 base and J 8 bases, with 15 bases left between them. This CDR3 reads CASSLVSWAGDSPLHF. The CDR3 nucleotides are TGTGCCAGCAGCTTAGTCTCTTGGGCGGGAGATTCACCCCTCCACTTT. Variable domain in full (rest from reference TRBV7-2 and TRBJ1-6): GAGVSQSPSNKVTEKGKDVELRCDPISGHTALYWYRQSLGQGLEFLIYFQGNSAPDKSGLPSDRFSAERTGGSVSTLTIQRTQQEDSAVYLCASSLVSWAGDSPLHFGNGTRLTVT.

The rearrangement uses TRBV4-1 and TRBJ1-1, with 7 nucleotides matching TRBD1. Unmatched junction bases numbered 21, after V lost 8 bases and J lost 6 bases. CDR3 length equals 17 residues. Germline values: CDR1 MGHRA, CDR2 YSYEKL. The CDR3 spells CASSSPPGQSLASEAFF. As DNA, the CDR3 is TGCGCCAGCTCATCCCCGCCGGGACAGAGCCTTGCATCTGAAGCTTTCTTT.

The chain links TRBV7-2 to TRBJ2-3; D might be TRBD1 (7 bases). V was pared by 3 bases and J by 5 bases, with 15 bases between. The CDR3 totals 15 residues. The germline V gene has CDR1 SGHTA and CDR2 FQGNSA. The CDR3 DNA is TGTGCCAGCAGCTTGGGGGGACAGCCGCAAGATACGCAGTATTTT. Translating gives CASSLGGQPQDTQYF.

The chain carries TRBV9 and TRBJ1-6, with 8 bases identical to TRBD1. The CDR3 length is 15 residues. Germline CDR1 SGDLS, CDR2 YYNGEE. Trimming cost V 2 bases and J 8 bases; bases outside gene matches: 6. The CDR3 sequence: CASSVWGQADSPLHF. The CDR3 bases are TGTGCCAGCAGCGTTTGGGGACAGGCGGATTCACCCCTCCACTTT. Based on the CDR3 plus reference TRBV9 and TRBJ1-6, the full variable domain is DSGVTQTPKHLITATGQRVTLRCSPRSGDLSVYWYQQSLDQGLQFLIQYYNGEERAKGNILERFSAQQFPDLHSELNLSSLELGDSALYFCASSVWGQADSPLHFGNGTRLTVT.

This chain connects TRBV10-3 to TRBJ1-2, with D perhaps matching TRBD1 (5 bases). The CDR3 covers 15 residues. Germline V gene data show CDR1 as ENHRY and CDR2 as SYGVKD. CDR3 region: CATMPSVLAGQGYTF. The DNA of the CDR3 is TGTGCTACTATGCCATCAGTGTTGGCAGGACAAGGCTACACCTTC.